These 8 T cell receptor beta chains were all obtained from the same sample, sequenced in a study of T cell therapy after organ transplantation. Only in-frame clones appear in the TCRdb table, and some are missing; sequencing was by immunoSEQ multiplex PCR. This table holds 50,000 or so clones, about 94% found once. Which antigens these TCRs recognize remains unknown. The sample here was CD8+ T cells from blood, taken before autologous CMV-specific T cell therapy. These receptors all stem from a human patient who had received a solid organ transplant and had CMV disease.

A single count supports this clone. In DNA form, the CDR3 reads TGTGCCAGCAGCATATCCGGACAGGGTAGCAATCAGCCCCAGCATTTT. Translated: CASSISGQGSNQPQHF. The genes are TRBV5-4 and TRBJ1-5; 8 bases are shared with TRBD1. Germline values: CDR1 SGHNT, CDR2 YYREEE (reference sequence). This CDR3 has 16 residues. V shed 4 bases, J shed 0 bases, and the junction held 6 bases outside the gene matches.

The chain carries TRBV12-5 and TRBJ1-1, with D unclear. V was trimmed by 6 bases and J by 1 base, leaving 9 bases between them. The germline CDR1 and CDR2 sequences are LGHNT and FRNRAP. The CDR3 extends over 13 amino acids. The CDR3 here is CASGTLRNTEAFF. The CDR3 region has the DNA TGTGCTAGTGGGACTCTCCGGAACACTGAAGCTTTCTTT. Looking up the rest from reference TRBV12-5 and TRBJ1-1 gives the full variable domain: DARVTQTPRHKVTEMGQEVTMRCQPILGHNTVFWYRQTMMQGLELLAYFRNRAPLDDSGMPKDRFSAEMPDATLATLKIQPSEPRDSAVYFCASGTLRNTEAFFGQGTRLTVV.

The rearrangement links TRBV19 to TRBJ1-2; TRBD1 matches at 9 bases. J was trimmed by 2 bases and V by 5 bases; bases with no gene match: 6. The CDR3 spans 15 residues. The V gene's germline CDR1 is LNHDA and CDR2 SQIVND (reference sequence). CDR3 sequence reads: CASSPKTGGNYGYTF. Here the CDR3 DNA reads TGTGCCAGTAGTCCTAAGACAGGGGGAAACTATGGCTACACCTTC.

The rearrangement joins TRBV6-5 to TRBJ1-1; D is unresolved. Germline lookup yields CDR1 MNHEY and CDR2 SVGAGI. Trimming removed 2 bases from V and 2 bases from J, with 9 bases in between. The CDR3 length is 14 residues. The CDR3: CASSYPSANTEAFF. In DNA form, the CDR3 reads TGTGCCAGCAGTTACCCCTCGGCAAACACTGAAGCTTTCTTT.

The CDR3 DNA is TGTGCCTGGAGTGGGGGGACAGGGGGAAATGAGCAGTTCTTC. Its translation is CAWSGGTGGNEQFF. The chain has TRBV30 and TRBJ2-1; 11 nucleotides line up with TRBD1. Germline V lookup: CDR1 GTSNPN, CDR2 SVGIG (reference sequence). The CDR3 runs 14 residues. The junction had 3 bases not matched to a gene; V was cut back by 1 base and J by 7 bases. Based on the CDR3 plus reference TRBV30 and TRBJ2-1, the full variable domain is SQTIHQWPATLVQPVGSPLSLECTVEGTSNPNLYWYRQAAGRGLQLLFYSVGIGQISSEVPQNLSASRPQDRQFILSSKKLLLSDSGFYLCAWSGGTGGNEQFFGPGTRLTVL.

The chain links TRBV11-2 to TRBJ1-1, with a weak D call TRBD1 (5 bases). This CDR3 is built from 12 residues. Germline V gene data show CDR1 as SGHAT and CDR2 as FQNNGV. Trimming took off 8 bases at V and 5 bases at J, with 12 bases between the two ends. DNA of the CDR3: TGTGCCAGCGCGTCCGGGGGGACTGAAGCTTTCTTT. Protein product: CASASGGTEAFF.

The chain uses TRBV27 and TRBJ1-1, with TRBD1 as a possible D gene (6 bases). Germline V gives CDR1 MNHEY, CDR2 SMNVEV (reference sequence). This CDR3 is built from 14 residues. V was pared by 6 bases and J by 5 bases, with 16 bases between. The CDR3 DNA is TGTGCCAGCAGCTGGGAGAATAGGGGGACTGAAGCTTTCTTT. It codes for CASSWENRGTEAFF.

The CDR3 nucleotides are TGTGCCAGTAGTATCCCTGGGACACTGCAGTATTTT. Its translation: CASSIPGTLQYF. V and J are TRBV19 and TRBJ2-3, with D possibly matching TRBD1 (6 bases). V was trimmed by 3 bases and J by 11 bases, leaving 12 bases between them. Germline V gives CDR1 LNHDA, CDR2 SQIVND (reference sequence). This CDR3 is 12 amino acids long.